The 4 T cell receptor beta chains listed next were all sequenced from one sample in a study of molecular identifiers for immune sequencing clone quantification. In TCRdb, the PCR reads were re-called with MiXCR into one record per CDR3 protein. The table lists 400,000 to 600,000 distinct CDR3 sequences, roughly 25% of them singletons. Sequenced input: naive CD8+ T cells from blood, with Jurkat cell RNA spiked in. As for subset: FACS-sorted CD8+CD4-CCR7+CD45RA+ naive T cells. These receptor sequences come from a human donor in good health. Some libraries in this study had Jurkat cell RNA spiked in.

The CDR3 loop is CASSLGAGDYEQFF. The CDR3 DNA follows: TGTGCCAGCAGCTTAGGCGCGGGAGATTATGAGCAGTTCTTC. The chain joins TRBV7-2 to TRBJ2-1, with 7 bases aligning to TRBD2. Trimming took 1 base from V and 8 from J; bases not matched to a gene: 5. Germline loops: CDR1 SGHTA, CDR2 FQGNSA. The CDR3 covers 14 residues.

This rearrangement joins TRBV2 to TRBJ2-2, with 9 nucleotides matching TRBD2. The CDR3 extends over 16 amino acids. With V trimmed by 4 bases and J by 4 bases, 7 bases remained unmatched. Germline CDR1 and CDR2: SNHLY and FYNNEI. CDR3 residues: CASSAGAGGFTGELFF. CDR3 coding DNA: TGTGCCAGCAGTGCAGGAGCGGGGGGTTTCACCGGGGAGCTGTTTTTT.

This clonotype was seen at least ten times. The gene calls are TRBV20-1 and TRBJ2-7, with 13 bases aligning to TRBD2. The CDR3 is 15 amino acids. CDR1 and CDR2 from the germline V gene are DFQATT and SNEGSKA (reference sequence). The V gene end was trimmed by 2 bases and the J gene end by 1 base; junction bases not matched to a gene: 2. CDR3 coding DNA: TGCAGTGCTAGAACTAGCGGGAGGGCGTCCTACGAGCAGTACTTC. Its translation: CSARTSGRASYEQYF.

This sequence joins TRBV25-1 and TRBJ2-7, with D maybe TRBD1 (5 bases). Trimming took off 3 bases at V and 5 bases at J, with 11 bases between the two ends. Germline V gene data show CDR1 as MGHDK and CDR2 as SYGVNS. CDR3 size: 13 residues. The CDR3 region has the DNA TGTGCCAGCAGTGACCCACGCAGGGACGAGCAGTACTTC. Protein: CASSDPRRDEQYF.